This TCR beta chain was captured by sequencing in a study of shared clonotypes between healthy human individuals. Turning to the study itself: Used for every donor were three CD4 naive, three CD4 memory, two CD8 naive and one CD8 memory plate.

The CDR3 spans 15 residues. V lost 5 bases and J lost 3, with 14 bases in between. Germline V gene data show CDR1 as LNHNV and CDR2 as YYDKDF (reference sequence). Clones were read by immunoSEQ multiplex PCR, and TCRdb kept only the in-frame ones, dropping some. The sample holds 950,000 to 1,300,000 clones, about 70% seen once. This clonotype was obtained from a man aged 18 to 30 in good health. This chain uses TRBV15 with TRBJ2-4, with D possibly TRBD1 on 5 matching bases. The sample taken for sequencing was memory CD4+ T cells sorted from blood. Indicated subset: CD45RA-negative fraction. This CDR3 reads CATSLPGSGKNIQYF. In DNA form, the CDR3 reads TGTGCCACCAGCCTTCCAGGGTCGGGCAAAAACATTCAGTACTTC.